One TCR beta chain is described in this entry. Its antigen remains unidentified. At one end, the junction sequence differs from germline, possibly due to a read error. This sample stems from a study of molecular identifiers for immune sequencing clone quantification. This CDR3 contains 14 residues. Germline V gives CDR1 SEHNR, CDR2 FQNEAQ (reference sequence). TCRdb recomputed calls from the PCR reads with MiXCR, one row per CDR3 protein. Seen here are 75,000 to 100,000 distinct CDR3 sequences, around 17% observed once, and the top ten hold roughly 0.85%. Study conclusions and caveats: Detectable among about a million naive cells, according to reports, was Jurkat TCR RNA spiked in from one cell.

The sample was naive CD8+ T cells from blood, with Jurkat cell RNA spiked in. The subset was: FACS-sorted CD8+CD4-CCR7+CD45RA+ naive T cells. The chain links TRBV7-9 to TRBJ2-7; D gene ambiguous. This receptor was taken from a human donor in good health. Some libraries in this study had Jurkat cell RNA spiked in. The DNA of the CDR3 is TGTGCCAGCAGCTTAGAAGGCAGCTCCTACGAGCAGTGCTTC. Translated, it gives CASSLEGSSYEQCF. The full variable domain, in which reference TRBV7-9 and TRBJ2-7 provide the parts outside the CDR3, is DTGVSQNPRHKITKRGQNVTFRCDPISEHNRLYWYRQTLGQGPEFLTYFQNEAQLEKSRLLSDRFSAERPKGSFSTLEIQRTEQGDSAMYLCASSLEGSSYEQCFGPGTRLTVT.